This T cell receptor (beta chain) was documented in a study of blood T cells in healthy people across ages (dated by TCRdb to 2013 to 2016). With respect to the entire study: In model experiments, template switching captured about one uniquely barcoded TCR beta cDNA molecule for every two T cells. Two additional independent replicas of 1 million unique cDNA reads from the same blood draw were analyzed for two donors (one aged 18 to 30 and one aged 80 or older). Age-related changes in TCR beta repertoire diversity were measured in the study by deep sequencing normalized with unique cDNA molecular identifiers. Donors of different ages were randomly distributed across sequencing lanes to avoid experimental bias. The donors were divided into four age groups: young (average about 16 years), middle-aged (about 39), aged (around 59) and long-lived (nearly 85).

Regarding this clonotype: Its specific antigen is unknown. Base qualities are missing; no much larger clone stands one base away.

The germline V gene yields SGHTA for CDR1 and FQGNSA for CDR2. V drops 5 bases and J drops 4 bases, leaving 10 bases in between. Measured from the cysteine to the phenylalanine, the CDR3 is 13 residues long. Only the CDR3 DNA stays, 39 bases, in frame from base 1. The approximately 40 donors, aged about 6 to 90 years, were systemically healthy Caucasian individuals from Russia. Each donor gave around 9.5 milliliters of peripheral blood, collected into EDTA-treated Vacutainer tubes. Ficoll-Paque density-gradient centrifugation was used to isolate PBMCs, with at least 6 million obtained per sample. Trizol reagent was used to extract total RNA from the PBMCs, yielding at least 5 micrograms per sample. For every donor, flow cytometry on a PBMC aliquot measured the percentage of naive CD45RAhigh/CD27high T cells. To prepare the library, 5' RACE was applied. The instrument was an Illumina HiSeq 2500. A second PCR of roughly 7 to 11 cycles was run with a J-beta primer mix and a sample-barcoded 5' primer. A template-switch 5' adaptor carrying 12 random nucleotides introduced a unique molecular identifier onto each TCR beta cDNA molecule. At least 2.5 million CDR3-containing paired-end reads were obtained from each sample. The Mint cDNA synthesis kit, primed by a TRBC-specific oligonucleotide, was used to synthesize first-strand cDNA from all RNA. After uracil-DNA glycosylase treatment, a first 18-cycle PCR used universal primers M1SS and BC2_uni_R on all cDNA. The authors' analysis ran thus. Normalization of each sample was performed by random selection of 1 million high-quality reads, each carrying a distinct molecular identifier. Instead of being binned into consensus sequences, reads with shared molecular identifiers were discarded. MiTCR, with a Q25 quality threshold and the strictest error-elimination algorithm, was used for CDR3 identification, clonotype clustering and error correction. A nonparametric unseen species model with Euler transformation was used to estimate lower-bound total TCR beta diversity. TCRdb reworked the public reads: Q25 trimming with fastp, MiXCR clone assembly, productive beta chains retained. Each record represents a unique CDR3 protein, reported with the most common genes and DNA among its rows. TCRdb's processing, not the authors', yielded these V and J calls. Counted in this sample were roughly 1,800,000 distinct CDR3 sequences; 49% of them appeared once. Of the sample, 2% to 2.5% falls within the top ten clones.

Overall study outcomes, separate from this receptor: Observed TCR beta diversity correlated strongly with the percentage of naive T cells measured by flow cytometry. Donor CMV infection status was unknown, potentially confounding age-related changes in expanded clonotypes. Estimates of total diversity from one million sequenced T cells were regarded as lower bounds and underestimates. As age increased, observed TCR beta diversity per million T cells dropped in a roughly linear way, and a significant reduction was already evident by age about 40. The long-lived group showed more naive CD4+ T cells, fewer expanded clones and increased TCR diversity than the aged group, suggesting age selection. Bulk unsorted PBMC profiling prevented conclusive comparison of naive and antigen-experienced compartments.

In this chain, TRBV7-2 is recombined with TRBJ2-3, with the identity of the D gene unclear. The sequenced sample consisted of blood. This TCR was recovered from a woman between 40 and 50 years old in good health. The CDR3 reads CASSPGHSDTQYF. The sequence in DNA is TGTGCCAGCAGCCCAGGTCATTCAGATACGCAGTATTTT.